This entry lists 20 T cell receptor beta chains sequenced from one sample in a study of blood T cells in healthy people across ages. Through a sample-barcoded 5' primer and a J-beta primer mix, a second PCR was run for roughly 6 to 12 cycles. TCRdb analysed the 5' RACE reads with MiXCR anew, one entry per CDR3 protein. In the table there are 800,000 to 1,300,000 distinct CDR3 sequences, about 23% of which are singletons. The same specimen was also included in a second study, on T cells of mothers and their children.

Sequencing was done on a sample of blood. Receptors originate from a girl aged 2 to 10 in good health.

This chain uses TRBV12-5 with TRBJ2-2; 7 positions agree with TRBD2. Germline V lookup: CDR1 LGHNT, CDR2 FRNRAP. V trimming: 7 bases; J trimming: 6 bases; junction bases outside the gene matches: 8. The CDR3 contains 14 residues. In nucleotides, the CDR3 is TGTGCTAGTGACCCGGGGGGTTTCCCCGGGGAGCTGTTTTTT. As protein: CASDPGGFPGELFF.

This clonotype was recorded a few times. This chain joins TRBV6-6 and TRBJ1-2, with TRBD1 matching over 9 bases. V was pared by 7 bases and J by 13 bases, with 10 bases of the junction left unmatched. In germline, CDR1 is MNHNY, CDR2 SVGAGI (reference sequence). This CDR3 contains 12 residues. CDR3 amino acids: CASTDPATGGTF. Here the CDR3 DNA reads TGTGCCAGCACCGACCCGGCGACAGGGGGCACCTTC.

The V call is TRBV3-1, the J call TRBJ2-6; D unresolved. Per the germline V gene, CDR1 is LGHDT and CDR2 is YNNKEL (reference sequence). CDR3 size: 18 residues. Between the trimmed V and J ends, which lost 0 bases and 0 bases, there was a span of 12 bases. The CDR3 here is CASSQEKYSVSGANVLTF. CDR3 coding DNA: TGTGCCAGCAGCCAAGAAAAATATTCGGTCTCTGGGGCCAACGTCCTGACTTTC.

The chain joins TRBV13 to TRBJ2-7, with 11 bases fitting TRBD2. This CDR3 is built from 17 residues. Germline-derived CDR1 and CDR2 are PRHDT and FYEKMQ (reference sequence). The ends lost 3 bases at V and 0 bases at J; junction bases unmatched: 7. The CDR3 loop reads CASSFGTSGLGSYEQYF. For the CDR3, the DNA is TGTGCCAGCAGCTTCGGGACTAGCGGCCTCGGCTCCTACGAGCAGTACTTC.

This clonotype was seen only a few times. This sequence joins TRBV6-5 and TRBJ1-2; TRBD1 might be the D (5 bases). V was trimmed by 6 bases and J by 6 bases, leaving 14 bases between them. CDR1 and CDR2 from the germline V gene are MNHEY and SVGAGI. CDR3 length: 13 residues. The CDR3 spells CASSDRGSDGYTF. The CDR3 bases are TGTGCCAGCAGCGATAGGGGTTCAGATGGCTACACCTTC.

The V gene is TRBV12-3 or TRBV12-4, the J gene TRBJ1-5; D is ambiguous. CDR3 length: 14 residues. V was clipped by 1 base and J by 2 bases, with 6 bases between them. DNA for the CDR3: TGTGCCAGCAGTTTAGTCATTGGCAATCAGCCCCAGCATTTT. Encoded protein: CASSLVIGNQPQHF.

The chain couples TRBV13 to TRBJ1-2, with 10 bases fitting TRBD1. Germline CDR1 reads PRHDT; CDR2 reads FYEKMQ (reference sequence). The J segment lost 8 bases and the V segment lost 5 bases, leaving 5 bases of the junction unmatched. The CDR3 totals 13 residues. The CDR3 DNA reads TGTGCCAGCAGCCTGACAGGGGGCTTCGGCTACACCTTC. As protein: CASSLTGGFGYTF.

This chain connects TRBV5-1 to TRBJ2-5; tentatively, D is TRBD2 (7 bases). The closer fit of TRBJ2-1 to the DNA end suggests the J call may be wrong. Looked up from germline, CDR1 is SGHRS and CDR2 is YFSETQ. The CDR3 sequence is 17 residues long. The CDR3 coding sequence is TGCGCCAGCAGCCCCTCTCTCGGTAGGGGGGGGATCAATGAGCAGTTCTTC. The encoded protein is CASSPSLGRGGINEQFF.

The V gene is TRBV2, the J gene TRBJ2-3; 10 bases fit TRBD2. CDR1 is SNHLY, CDR2 FYNNEI, per germline. Losses at the gene ends were 4 bases for V and 4 bases for J; bases not matched to a gene: 5. There are 15 residues in the CDR3. CDR3 sequence: CASSGSGGASDTQYF. The CDR3 DNA reads TGTGCCAGCAGTGGGAGCGGGGGGGCCTCAGATACGCAGTATTTT.

The chain joins TRBV11-3 to TRBJ1-1; D is unclear. Trimming cost V 6 bases and J 1 base, with 9 bases left between them. Germline values: CDR1 SGHNT, CDR2 YENEEA. CDR3 size: 13 residues. The CDR3 reads CASREGRNTEAFF. In DNA form, the CDR3 reads TGTGCCAGCAGGGAGGGAAGGAACACTGAAGCTTTCTTT.

This clonotype was seen only a few times. The J gene is TRBJ2-3, the V gene TRBV7-6; D possibly matches TRBD1 or TRBD2 (5 bases each). With 1 base removed from V and 3 bases from J, the gap between germline ends came to 8 bases. Germline V lookup: CDR1 SGHVS, CDR2 FNYEAQ. CDR3 length equals 14 residues. The CDR3 loop reads CASSLGGYTDTQYF. CDR3 DNA sequence: TGTGCCAGCAGCTTAGGGGGGTATACAGATACGCAGTATTTT.

This clonotype was recorded a few times. This chain connects TRBV28 to TRBJ2-5; 7 bases fit TRBD1. The CDR3 consists of 15 residues. V lost 6 bases and J lost 4; bases outside the gene matches: 11. CDR1 and CDR2 from the germline V gene are MDHEN and SYDVKM. CDR3 sequence reads: CASSLPTGRAETQYF. In DNA, the CDR3 is TGTGCCAGCAGCCTGCCGACAGGGCGAGCAGAGACCCAGTACTTC.

This clonotype was observed a handful of times. The chain employs TRBV4-2 and TRBJ1-4; unclear D gene. This CDR3 is built from 16 residues. Trimming removed 1 base from V and 6 bases from J, with 15 bases in between. Germline V gene sequence: CDR1 LGHNA, CDR2 YNFKEQ. This CDR3 reads CASSQVDGLEDEKLFF. CDR3 DNA: TGTGCCAGCAGCCAAGTAGACGGCCTGGAGGATGAAAAACTGTTTTTT.

This clonotype was found a few times. The germline gene is not matched at one end of the junction; a read error may be the cause. The gene calls are TRBV20-1 and TRBJ2-5, with D hard to call. From germline, CDR1 is DFQATT and CDR2 SNEGSKA (reference sequence). This CDR3 is 15 amino acids long. The CDR3 protein is CSVRTRLMTGETQYF. Written as DNA, the CDR3 is TGCAGTGTTAGAACCCGACTGATGACGGGCGAGACCCAGTACTTC.

The chain couples TRBV19 to TRBJ2-3; no clear D. Per germline, CDR1 LNHDA and CDR2 SQIVND (reference sequence). The CDR3 length is 13 residues. V lost 7 bases and J lost 3, with 11 bases in between. The CDR3 spells CASKFGNTDTQYF. The CDR3 DNA sequence: TGTGCCAGTAAATTTGGCAATACAGATACGCAGTATTTT.

In its sample, this clonotype was seen a few times. The gene calls are TRBV10-2 and TRBJ2-7; D may be TRBD1 (6 bases). CDR3 length: 13 amino acids. Trimming shortened V by 7 bases and J by 6 bases, and 16 bases separated the two germline ends. Germline values: CDR1 WSHSY, CDR2 SAAADI. The CDR3 sequence is CASTTGPPREQYF. The CDR3, as DNA: TGCGCCAGCACTACAGGGCCCCCTCGCGAGCAGTACTTC.

This clonotype has more than one count but fewer than ten. The genes are TRBV4-3 and TRBJ1-4, with D possibly matching TRBD1 (5 bases). Germline V CDR1 and CDR2: LGHNA, YSLEER. The V gene lost 0 bases and the J gene lost 7 bases, with 15 bases spanning the gap. The CDR3 sequence is 16 residues long. The CDR3 bases are TGCGCCAGCAGCCAAGATCTTCGGCAGGGCGGTGAAAAACTGTTTTTT. It is translated as CASSQDLRQGGEKLFF.

The chain is built from TRBV28 and TRBJ2-1; D is tentatively TRBD1 or TRBD2 (6 bases each). V shed 6 bases and J shed 5 bases, with 14 bases lying between them. The CDR3 is made up of 14 amino acids. Germline CDR1 MDHEN, CDR2 SYDVKM. The CDR3: CASRRGTINNEQFF. The CDR3 bases are TGTGCCAGCAGGCGCGGGACAATTAACAATGAGCAGTTCTTC. The full variable domain, in which reference TRBV28 and TRBJ2-1 provide the parts outside the CDR3, is DVKVTQSSRYLVKRTGEKVFLECVQDMDHENMFWYRQDPGLGLRLIYFSYDVKMKEKGDIPEGYSVSREKKERFSLILESASTNQTSMYLCASRRGTINNEQFFGPGTRLTVL.

This clonotype came up a few times. The chain uses TRBV29-1 and TRBJ2-7, with 11 bases identical to TRBD2. Looked up from germline, CDR1 is SQVTM and CDR2 is ANQGSEA. The CDR3 loop spans 15 amino acids. V shed 4 bases and J 3 bases; nucleotides not matched to a gene: 8. The CDR3 nucleotides are TGCAGCGTTGGGGCCGGGACTAGCGGCTACTACGAGCAGTACTTC. This gives the protein CSVGAGTSGYYEQYF.

This clonotype has more than one count but fewer than ten. The chain recombines TRBV3-1 with TRBJ2-5; the match to TRBD2 covers 7 bases. V dropped 4 bases and J dropped 1; count of bases not matched to a gene: 15. Germline V gene sequence: CDR1 LGHDT, CDR2 YNNKEL (reference sequence). This CDR3 contains 18 residues. The CDR3 region is CASSLSIYGGGIQETQYF. CDR3 DNA: TGTGCCAGCAGCCTATCCATCTATGGCGGGGGAATCCAAGAGACCCAGTACTTC.